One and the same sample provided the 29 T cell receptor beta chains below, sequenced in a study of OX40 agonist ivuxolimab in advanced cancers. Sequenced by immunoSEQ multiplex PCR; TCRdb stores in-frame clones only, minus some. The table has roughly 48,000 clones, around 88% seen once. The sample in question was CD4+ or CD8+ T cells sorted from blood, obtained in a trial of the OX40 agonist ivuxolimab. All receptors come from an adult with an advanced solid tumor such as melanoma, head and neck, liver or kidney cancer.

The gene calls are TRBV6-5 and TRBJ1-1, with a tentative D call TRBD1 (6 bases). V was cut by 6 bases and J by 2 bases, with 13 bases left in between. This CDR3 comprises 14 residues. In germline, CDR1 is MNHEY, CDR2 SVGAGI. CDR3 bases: TGTGCCAGCAGCCAGACCGGGACAAACACTGAAGCTTTCTTT. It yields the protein CASSQTGTNTEAFF.

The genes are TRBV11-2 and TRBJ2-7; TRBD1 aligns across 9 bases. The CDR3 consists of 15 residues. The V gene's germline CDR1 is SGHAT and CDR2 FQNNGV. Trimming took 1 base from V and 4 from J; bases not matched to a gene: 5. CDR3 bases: TGTGCCAGCAGCTTAGCCGGGGACAGGGCGTACGAGCAGTACTTC. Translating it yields CASSLAGDRAYEQYF.

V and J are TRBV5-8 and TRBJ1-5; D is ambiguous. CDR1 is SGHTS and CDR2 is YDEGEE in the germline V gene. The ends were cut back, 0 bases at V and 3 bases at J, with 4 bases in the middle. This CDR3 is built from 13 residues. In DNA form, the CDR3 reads TGTGCCAGCAGCTTGGAATCCAATCAGCCCCAGCATTTT. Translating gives CASSLESNQPQHF.

The CDR3 is CASSSTSGGHNEQFF. The CDR3 nucleotides read TGTGCCAGCAGCTCGACTAGCGGGGGGCACAATGAGCAGTTCTTC. The gene calls are TRBV7-9 and TRBJ2-1; 13 positions agree with TRBD2. V was pared by 4 bases and J by 5 bases, with 2 bases of the junction left unmatched. This CDR3 is 15 amino acids long. Germline CDR1 is SEHNR and CDR2 is FQNEAQ (reference sequence).

The CDR3 DNA sequence: TGTGCCAGCAGTACGGGACAGGGGAATCAGCCCCAGCATTTT. It codes for CASSTGQGNQPQHF. The chain combines TRBV6-6 with TRBJ1-5, with 10 bases aligning to TRBD1. Germline CDR1 and CDR2: MNHNY and SVGAGI (reference sequence). CDR3 length equals 14 residues. Trimming removed 5 bases from V and 4 bases from J; junction bases left unmatched: 2.

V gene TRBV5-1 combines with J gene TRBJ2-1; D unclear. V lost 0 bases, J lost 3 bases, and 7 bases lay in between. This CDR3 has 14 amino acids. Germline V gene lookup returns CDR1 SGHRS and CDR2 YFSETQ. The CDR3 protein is CASSLELGYNEQFF. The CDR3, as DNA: TGCGCCAGCAGCTTGGAATTGGGCTACAATGAGCAGTTCTTC.

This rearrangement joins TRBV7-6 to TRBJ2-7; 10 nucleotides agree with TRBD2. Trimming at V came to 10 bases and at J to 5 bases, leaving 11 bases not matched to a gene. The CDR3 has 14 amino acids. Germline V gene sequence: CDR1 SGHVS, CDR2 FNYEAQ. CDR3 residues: CATQRLAGADEQYF. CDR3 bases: TGTGCCACCCAGCGGCTAGCGGGAGCTGACGAGCAGTACTTC.

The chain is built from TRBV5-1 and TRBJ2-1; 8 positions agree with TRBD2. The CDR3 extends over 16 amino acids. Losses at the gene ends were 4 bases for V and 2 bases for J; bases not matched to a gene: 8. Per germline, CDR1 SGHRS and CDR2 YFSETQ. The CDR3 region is CASSAHTSGAYNEQFF. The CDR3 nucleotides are TGCGCCAGCAGCGCACATACTAGCGGAGCCTACAATGAGCAGTTCTTC.

The CDR3: CASVPAEFQPQHF. DNA for the CDR3: TGTGCCAGCGTACCAGCGGAGTTTCAGCCCCAGCATTTT. This chain connects TRBV28 to TRBJ1-5, with no clear D. CDR1 is MDHEN, CDR2 SYDVKM, per germline. The CDR3 spans 13 residues. V was cut by 8 bases and J by 6 bases, with 14 bases left in between.

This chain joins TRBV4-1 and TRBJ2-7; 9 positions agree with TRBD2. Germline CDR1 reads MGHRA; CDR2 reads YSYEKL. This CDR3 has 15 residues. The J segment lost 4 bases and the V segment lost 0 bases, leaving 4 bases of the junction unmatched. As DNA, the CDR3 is TGCGCCAGCAGCCAAGACGCGGGGGGGCGGTACGAGCAGTACTTC. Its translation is CASSQDAGGRYEQYF.

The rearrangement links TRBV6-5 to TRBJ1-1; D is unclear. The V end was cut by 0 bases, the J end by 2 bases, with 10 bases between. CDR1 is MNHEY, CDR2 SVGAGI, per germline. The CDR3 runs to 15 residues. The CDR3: CASSYSGTANTEAFF. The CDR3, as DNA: TGTGCCAGCAGTTACTCGGGTACAGCCAACACTGAAGCTTTCTTT.

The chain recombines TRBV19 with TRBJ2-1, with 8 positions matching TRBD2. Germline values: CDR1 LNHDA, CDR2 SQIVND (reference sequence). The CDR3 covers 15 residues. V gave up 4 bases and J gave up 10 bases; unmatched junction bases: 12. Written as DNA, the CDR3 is TGTGCCAGTAGTAGCGGGGGGCGTTCTTTCCGCGAGCAGTTCTTC. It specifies CASSSGGRSFREQFF.

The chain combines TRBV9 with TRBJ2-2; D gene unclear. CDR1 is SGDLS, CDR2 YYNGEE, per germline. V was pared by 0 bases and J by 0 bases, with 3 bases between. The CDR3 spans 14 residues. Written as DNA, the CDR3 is TGTGCCAGCAGCGTAGGCACGAACACCGGGGAGCTGTTTTTT. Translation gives CASSVGTNTGELFF. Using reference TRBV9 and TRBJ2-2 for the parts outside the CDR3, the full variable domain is DSGVTQTPKHLITATGQRVTLRCSPRSGDLSVYWYQQSLDQGLQFLIQYYNGEERAKGNILERFSAQQFPDLHSELNLSSLELGDSALYFCASSVGTNTGELFFGEGSRLTVL.

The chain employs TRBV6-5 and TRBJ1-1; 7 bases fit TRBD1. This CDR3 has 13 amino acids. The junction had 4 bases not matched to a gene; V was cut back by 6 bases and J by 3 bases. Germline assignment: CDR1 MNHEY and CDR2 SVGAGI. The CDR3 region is CASREGAHTEAFF. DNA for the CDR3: TGTGCCAGCAGAGAGGGGGCTCACACTGAAGCTTTCTTT.

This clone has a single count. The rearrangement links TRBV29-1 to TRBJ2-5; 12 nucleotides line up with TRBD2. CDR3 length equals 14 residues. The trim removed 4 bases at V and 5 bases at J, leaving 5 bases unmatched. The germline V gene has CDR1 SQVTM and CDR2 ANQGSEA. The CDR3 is CSVVLAGGYETQYF. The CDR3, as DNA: TGCAGCGTTGTACTAGCGGGAGGTTATGAGACCCAGTACTTC.

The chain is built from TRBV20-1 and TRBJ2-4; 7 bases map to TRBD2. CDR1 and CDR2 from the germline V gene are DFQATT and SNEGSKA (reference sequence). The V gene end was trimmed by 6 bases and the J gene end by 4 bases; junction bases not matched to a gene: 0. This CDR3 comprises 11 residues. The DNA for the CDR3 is TGCAGTGCGCGGGGGAAAAACATTCAGTACTTC. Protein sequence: CSARGKNIQYF.

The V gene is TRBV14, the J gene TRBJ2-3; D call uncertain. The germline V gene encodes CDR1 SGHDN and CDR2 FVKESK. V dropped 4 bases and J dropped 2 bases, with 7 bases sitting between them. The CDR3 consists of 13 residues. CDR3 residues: CASSLQSTDTQYF. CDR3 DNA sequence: TGTGCCAGCAGCCTACAGTCCACAGATACGCAGTATTTT.

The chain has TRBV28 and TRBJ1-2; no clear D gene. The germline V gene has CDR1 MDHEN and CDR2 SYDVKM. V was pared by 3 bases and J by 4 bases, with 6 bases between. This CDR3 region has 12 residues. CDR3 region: CASSFFSYGYTF. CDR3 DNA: TGTGCCAGCAGTTTTTTCAGCTATGGCTACACCTTC.

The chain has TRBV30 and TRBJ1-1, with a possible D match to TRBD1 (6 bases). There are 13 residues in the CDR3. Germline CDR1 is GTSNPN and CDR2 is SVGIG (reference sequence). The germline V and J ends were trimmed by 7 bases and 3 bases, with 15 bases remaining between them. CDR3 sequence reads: CASRWTDHTEAFF. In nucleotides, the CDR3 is TGTGCCTCCAGATGGACAGATCACACTGAAGCTTTCTTT.

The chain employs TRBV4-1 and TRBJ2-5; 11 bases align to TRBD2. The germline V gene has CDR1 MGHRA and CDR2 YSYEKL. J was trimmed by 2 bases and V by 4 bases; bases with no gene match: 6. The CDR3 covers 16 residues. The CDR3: CASSRGGLAVQETQYF. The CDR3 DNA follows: TGCGCCAGCAGCCGGGGGGGACTAGCGGTTCAAGAGACCCAGTACTTC.

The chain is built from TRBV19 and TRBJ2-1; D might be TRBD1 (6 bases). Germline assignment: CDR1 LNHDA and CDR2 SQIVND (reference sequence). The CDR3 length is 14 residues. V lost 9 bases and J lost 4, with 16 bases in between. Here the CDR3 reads CASSDRLGYNEQFF. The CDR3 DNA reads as TGTGCCAGCTCAGACAGGCTAGGGTACAATGAGCAGTTCTTC.

The CDR3 spells CASSELSGGSYNEQFF. CDR3 nucleotides: TGTGCCAGCAGTGAATTGAGCGGGGGGTCCTACAATGAGCAGTTCTTC. The V gene is TRBV2, the J gene TRBJ2-1, with 9 nucleotides matching TRBD2. The CDR3 runs to 16 residues. Trimming removed 2 bases from V and 1 base from J; junction bases left unmatched: 3. In germline, CDR1 is SNHLY, CDR2 FYNNEI. The full variable domain, with the rest looked up from reference TRBV2 and TRBJ2-1, is EPEVTQTPSHQVTQMGQEVILRCVPISNHLYFYWYRQILGQKVEFLVSFYNNEISEKSEIFDDQFSVERPDGSNFTLKIRSTKLEDSAMYFCASSELSGGSYNEQFFGPGTRLTVL.

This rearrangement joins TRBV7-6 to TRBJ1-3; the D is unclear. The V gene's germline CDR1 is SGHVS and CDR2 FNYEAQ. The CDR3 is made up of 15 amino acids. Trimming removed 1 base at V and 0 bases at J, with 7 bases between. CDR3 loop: CASSLGPSSGNTIYF. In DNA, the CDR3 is TGTGCCAGCAGCTTAGGCCCCTCCTCTGGAAACACCATATATTTT.

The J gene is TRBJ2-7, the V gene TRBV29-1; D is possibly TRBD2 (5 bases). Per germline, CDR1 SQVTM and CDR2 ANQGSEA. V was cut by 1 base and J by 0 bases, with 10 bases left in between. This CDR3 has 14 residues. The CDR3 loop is CSVEVFRGSYEQYF. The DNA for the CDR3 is TGCAGCGTTGAAGTCTTTCGGGGCTCCTACGAGCAGTACTTC.

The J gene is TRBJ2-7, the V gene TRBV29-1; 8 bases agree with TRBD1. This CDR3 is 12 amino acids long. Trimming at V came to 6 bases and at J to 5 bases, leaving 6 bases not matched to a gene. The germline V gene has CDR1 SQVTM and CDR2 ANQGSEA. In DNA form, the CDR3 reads TGCAGCGTCGTTGGACAGGGAAACGAGCAGTACTTC. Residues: CSVVGQGNEQYF.

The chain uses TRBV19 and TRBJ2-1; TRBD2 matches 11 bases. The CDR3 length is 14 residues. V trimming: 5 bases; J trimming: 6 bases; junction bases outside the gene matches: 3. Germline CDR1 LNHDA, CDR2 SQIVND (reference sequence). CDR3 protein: CASSLTSGSNEQFF. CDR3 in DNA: TGTGCCAGTAGTTTAACTAGCGGGAGCAATGAGCAGTTCTTC. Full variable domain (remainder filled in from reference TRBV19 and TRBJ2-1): DGGITQSPKYLFRKEGQNVTLSCEQNLNHDAMYWYRQDPGQGLRLIYYSQIVNDFQKGDIAEGYSVSREKKESFPLTVTSAQKNPTAFYLCASSLTSGSNEQFFGPGTRLTVL.

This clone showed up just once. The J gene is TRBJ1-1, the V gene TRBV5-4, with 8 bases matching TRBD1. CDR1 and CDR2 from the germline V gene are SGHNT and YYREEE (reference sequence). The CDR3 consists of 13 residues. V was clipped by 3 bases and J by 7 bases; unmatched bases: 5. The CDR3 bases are TGTGCCAGCAGCTCCCCGGACAGGGATGAAGCTTTCTTT. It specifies CASSSPDRDEAFF.

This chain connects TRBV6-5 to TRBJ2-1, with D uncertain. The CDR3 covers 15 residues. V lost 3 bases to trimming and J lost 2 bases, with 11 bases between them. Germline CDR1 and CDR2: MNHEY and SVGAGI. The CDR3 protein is CASSYASQPYNEQFF. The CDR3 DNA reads TGTGCCAGCAGTTATGCGTCTCAACCCTACAATGAGCAGTTCTTC.

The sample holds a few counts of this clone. The DNA for the CDR3 is TGTGCCAGCAGCCAGATTGCGGGCCAGGGGTTCGCTGAAGCTTTCTTT. This gives the protein CASSQIAGQGFAEAFF. The V and J genes are TRBV11-2 and TRBJ1-1, with D tentatively TRBD1 (6 bases). In germline, CDR1 is SGHAT, CDR2 FQNNGV. CDR3 length equals 16 residues. Trimming stripped 5 bases from V and 6 bases from J, with 22 bases between.